One TCR beta chain is described in this entry. The antigen is unknown. The data were obtained in a study of shared clonotypes between healthy human individuals. The CDR3 is 14 amino acids. The V gene lost 4 bases and the J gene lost 5 bases, with 12 bases spanning the gap. CDR1 is SGDLS and CDR2 is YYNGEE in the germline V gene. Study-wide points: Collection of samples was limited to blood; tissue repertoires likely differ.

The assay ran at deep level. Method: immunoSEQ multiplex PCR; TCRdb's copy keeps in-frame clones and lacks some. Here the sample spans around 2.5 million clones, more than 85% being singletons. The sequenced sample was naive CD4+ T cells from PBMCs. The subset denotes: CD45RA+ positively selected. This chain links TRBV9 with TRBJ2-2, with D possibly TRBD1 on 5 matching bases. The sequence came from a man aged 18 to 30 in good health. Some clones in this sample may be carry-over from other donors' samples. The CDR3 is CASSWVQATGELFF. The CDR3 DNA reads as TGTGCCAGCAGCTGGGTACAGGCTACCGGGGAGCTGTTTTTT. The full variable domain, in which reference TRBV9 and TRBJ2-2 provide the parts outside the CDR3, is DSGVTQTPKHLITATGQRVTLRCSPRSGDLSVYWYQQSLDQGLQFLIQYYNGEERAKGNILERFSAQQFPDLHSELNLSSLELGDSALYFCASSWVQATGELFFGEGSRLTVL.